This T cell receptor beta chain was obtained from a study of CD8+ T cells in alopecia areata. Study overall: Oral tofacitinib (5 to 10 mg twice daily) was administered to treated patients. Tofacitinib treatment spanned 6 to 18 months, with 6 months off drug afterward. Study results and limitations: Possibly as an HLA-related effect, TCR sharing across patients appeared less clear than in mice.

There are a few counts of this clone. No antigen is known for it. Germline V gives CDR1 MGHDK, CDR2 SYGVNS. Trimming cost V 1 base and J 1 base, with 13 bases left between them. The CDR3 is 16 residues long. Sequencing used cDNA as its template, made by extracting RNA and reverse transcribing it. Sequencing used immunoSEQ multiplex PCR; TCRdb keeps in-frame clones, though not all of them. The table lists 200,000 to 250,000 clones, 50% to 65% of them singletons. This chain uses TRBV25-1 with TRBJ1-2, with D possibly being TRBD1 (5 bases). This TCR was sampled from a human donor with alopecia areata. Sequences were derived from CD4+ T cells sorted from blood, sampled at week 0. As DNA, the CDR3 is TGTGCCAGCAGTGAATGGGGGGGTGAGGGTAACTATGGCTACACCTTC. Protein: CASSEWGGEGNYGYTF.